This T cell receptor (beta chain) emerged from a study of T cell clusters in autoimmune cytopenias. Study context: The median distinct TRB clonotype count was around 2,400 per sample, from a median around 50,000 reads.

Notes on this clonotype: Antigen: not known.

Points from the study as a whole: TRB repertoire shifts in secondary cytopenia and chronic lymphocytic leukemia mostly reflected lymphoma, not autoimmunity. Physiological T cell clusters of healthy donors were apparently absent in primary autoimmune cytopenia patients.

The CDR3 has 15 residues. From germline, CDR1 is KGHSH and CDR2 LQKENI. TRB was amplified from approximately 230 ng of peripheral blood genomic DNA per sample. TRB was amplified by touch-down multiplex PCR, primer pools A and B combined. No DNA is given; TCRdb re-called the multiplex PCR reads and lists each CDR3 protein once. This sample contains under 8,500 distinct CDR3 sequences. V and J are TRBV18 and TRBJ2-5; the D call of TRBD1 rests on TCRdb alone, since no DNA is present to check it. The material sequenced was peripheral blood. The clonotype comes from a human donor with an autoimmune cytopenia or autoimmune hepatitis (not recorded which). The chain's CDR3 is CASSPGTTKEETQYF.